The entry below describes one TCR beta chain. What it binds is not known. The data are from a study of shared clonotypes between healthy human individuals. Across the whole study: Per donor, three plates held CD4 naive cells, three held CD4 memory, two held CD8 naive and one held CD8 memory.

Sequenced by immunoSEQ multiplex PCR; TCRdb stores in-frame clones only, minus some. The sample records approximately 350,000 clones, roughly 96% being singletons. This CDR3 has 14 amino acids. V lost 5 bases and J 0 bases, leaving 8 bases between the germline ends. Per the germline V gene, CDR1 is SGHTA and CDR2 is FQGNSA. Study-level points and caveats: Generation probabilities of non-shared clonotypes were lower (relative to those shared by all four donors).

The rearrangement links TRBV7-2 to TRBJ2-1; D remains ambiguous. This TCR derives from a man aged 25-45 years in good health. The specimen sequenced was memory CD8+ T cells sorted from blood. Specified subset: CD45RO+ cells pooled with CCR7-negative TemRA cells. CDR3 coding DNA: TGTGCCAGCAGCAACTACTTCTCCTACAATGAGCAGTTCTTC. It specifies CASSNYFSYNEQFF.